This T cell receptor (beta chain) emerged from a study of human T cells and chemical hapten exposure. Turning to this clonotype: Its target is not known.

In the authors' workflow: The median was about 100,000 TCRs per sample, ranging about 20,000 to 690,600. TCRdb recomputed calls from the RACE reads with MiXCR, one row per CDR3 protein. These V and J calls originate from TCRdb's pipeline instead of the authors' own analysis. The data contain roughly 130,000 distinct CDR3 sequences, 9% to 10% of them singletons. Study-wide results and caveats: Among TCRs, those above 1 in 1000 frequency were unaffected by DPC sensitization.

Time point of the sample: healthy volunteer bleed at 2 weeks. Unfractionated whole blood was the source from which total RNA was extracted. The sequenced sample was whole blood. This clonotype was sampled from a male donor in good health. Some clones in this sample may be carry-over from other donors' samples.

In DNA form, the CDR3 reads TGTGCCAGCAGTGGGGGTGTCGCTAATCAGCCCCAGCATTTT. It codes for CASSGGVANQPQHF. The chain links TRBV2 to TRBJ1-5; D ambiguous. The V gene's germline CDR1 is SNHLY and CDR2 FYNNEI. The V gene lost 4 bases and the J gene lost 4 bases, with 11 bases spanning the gap. The CDR3 totals 14 residues.